These T cell receptor beta chains were read from a single sample in a study of T cells and copy number aberrations in small-cell lung cancer. The data were produced by immunoSEQ multiplex PCR, yet TCRdb's version contains in-frame clones alone and is incomplete. The sample shows over 2,000 clones, more than 60% of them seen only once. Sequencing was performed on normal tissue next to the tumor. These receptors were obtained from a man in his sixties with small cell lung cancer. Each CDR3 is given with its conserved first and last residue. D genes are given only for firm matches. Size is omitted from some rows. Given values are once, few, many or a class for expanded clones.

-	TRBV5-1	TRBJ2-2	TRBD1	TGCGCCAGCAGCTCGGGACAGGGGGTCACCGGGGAGCTGTTTTTT	CASSSGQGVTGELFF
-	TRBV5-6	TRBJ2-7	TRBD1	TGTGCCAGCAGCCAGTGGGGGACAGGGGACCACGAGCAGTACTTC	CASSQWGTGDHEQYF
-	TRBV5-4	TRBJ2-5	-	TGTGCCAGCAGCTTGCGAGCAGGGTCGGAGACCCAGTACTTC	CASSLRAGSETQYF
-	TRBV18	TRBJ1-1	TRBD1	TGTGCCAGCTCACCACCGGGACAGTCGAACACTGAAGCTTTCTTT	CASSPPGQSNTEAFF
few	TRBV6-5	TRBJ1-4	-	TGTGCCAGCAGTCCAGCAGGGGCAACTAATGAAAAACTGTTTTTT	CASSPAGATNEKLFF
-	TRBV7-9	TRBJ2-1	TRBD2	TGTGCCAGCAGCCTCGAGACTAGCGGGAGCAATAATGAGCAGTTCTTC	CASSLETSGSNNEQFF
-	TRBV5-1	TRBJ2-2	TRBD1	TGCGCCAGCAGTCGGGACAGGGAAAACACCGGGGAGCTGTTTTTT	CASSRDRENTGELFF
once	TRBV5-1	TRBJ1-2	-	TGCGCCAGCAGGCCCAGCGGCCTCTATGGCTACACCTTC	CASRPSGLYGYTF
-	TRBV14	TRBJ2-5	TRBD2	TGTGCCAGCAGCCAAGCCAACTCTACTAGCGGGAGGGACCTTATTCAAGAGACCCAGTACTTC	CASSQANSTSGRDLIQETQYF
-	TRBV6-5	TRBJ1-1	TRBD1	TGTGCCAGCAGAACCGGGACAGGGAACACTGAAGCTTTCTTT	CASRTGTGNTEAFF
-	TRBV6-1	TRBJ2-7	TRBD1	TGTGCCAGCAGGAAGACAGGGCCCTCCTACGAGCAGTACTTC	CASRKTGPSYEQYF
-	TRBV10-3	TRBJ2-7	TRBD1	TGTGCCATCAGTGAGTCGGGCAGGGGGACACCCTACGAGCAGTACTTC	CAISESGRGTPYEQYF
-	TRBV5-1	TRBJ2-7	TRBD1	TGCGCCAGCAGCCAGGGACAGGGGGTGAGCTACGAGCAGTACTTC	CASSQGQGVSYEQYF
-	TRBV18	TRBJ1-1	TRBD1	TGTGCCAGCTCACCAGGGACAGGACAGAACACTGAAGCTTTCTTT	CASSPGTGQNTEAFF
-	TRBV6-1	TRBJ1-2	TRBD1	TGTGCCAGCAGTAAAACCGAACAGGGGGCCCTTGGCTACACCTTC	CASSKTEQGALGYTF
-	TRBV29-1	TRBJ1-2	-	TGCAGCGTTGATAGTGAGGGGCGGCAGGGTGGGTATGGCTACACCTTC	CSVDSEGRQGGYGYTF
-	TRBV4-1	TRBJ1-2	-	TGCGCCAGCAGCCAAGATATCGGGCCAGAAAATGGCTACACCTTC	CASSQDIGPENGYTF
-	TRBV27	TRBJ1-5	-	TGTGCCAGCAGTTTACAAGGGCGCGATCAGCCCCAGCATTTT	CASSLQGRDQPQHF
once	TRBV7-9	TRBJ2-1	TRBD1	TGTGCCAGCAGCTCCGGGACAGGGGGCTTTAGGAATGAGCAGTTCTTC	CASSSGTGGFRNEQFF
once	TRBV29-1	TRBJ1-4	-	TGCAGCGTTGTCGTCTCACGCGATGAAAAACTGTTTTTT	CSVVVSRDEKLFF
once	TRBV11-2	TRBJ1-1	TRBD1	TGTGCCAGCAGCCGCGGGTGGGACAGGGAGATTTGGAACACTGAAGCTTTCTTT	CASSRGWDREIWNTEAFF
-	TRBV7-9	TRBJ1-2	-	TGTGCCAGCAGCTTTAGTAACGGATTCGGCTACACCTTC	CASSFSNGFGYTF
-	TRBV2	TRBJ1-3	-	TGTGCCAGCAGTTACGGGACTGGAAACACCATATATTTT	CASSYGTGNTIYF
-	TRBV4-1	TRBJ2-3	-	TGCGCCAGCAGCCAAGATTGGGGAGCGGGTTATAGCACAGATACGCAGTATTTT	CASSQDWGAGYSTDTQYF
-	TRBV11-2	TRBJ2-6	TRBD1	TGTGCCAGCAGCTCGGGACAGGGGGTCTCTGGGGCCAACGTCCTGACTTTC	CASSSGQGVSGANVLTF
-	TRBV18	TRBJ1-6	TRBD1	TGTGCCAGCTCGCCCGACAGGGGGAATTCACCCCTCCACTTT	CASSPDRGNSPLHF
-	TRBV5-4	TRBJ2-1	-	TGTGCCAGCAGCCCATTAGCGAGCTCCTACAATGAGCAGTTCTTC	CASSPLASSYNEQFF
-	TRBV4-1	TRBJ1-5	-	TGCGCCAGCAGTCATCAGGGAAATAGCAATCAGCCCCAGCATTTT	CASSHQGNSNQPQHF
-	TRBV18	TRBJ2-7	TRBD1	TGTGCCAGCTCGCCGGGACAGGGGAACGAGCAGTACTTC	CASSPGQGNEQYF
-	TRBV5-4	TRBJ1-1	-	TGTGCCAGCAGCCCAGGCCTGAACACTGAAGCTTTCTTT	CASSPGLNTEAFF
once	TRBV7-9	TRBJ2-5	TRBD2	TGTGCCAGCAGCCCCCTAGCGGGAGGGCCGGAGACCCAGTACTTC	CASSPLAGGPETQYF
-	TRBV9	TRBJ1-2	-	TGTGCCAGCAAAGGTCCTAACTATGGCTACACCTTC	CASKGPNYGYTF